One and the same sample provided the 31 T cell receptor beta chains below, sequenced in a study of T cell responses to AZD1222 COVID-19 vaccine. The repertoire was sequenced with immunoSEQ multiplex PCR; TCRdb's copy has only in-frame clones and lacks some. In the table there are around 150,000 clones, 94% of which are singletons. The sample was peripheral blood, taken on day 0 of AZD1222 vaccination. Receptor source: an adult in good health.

The CDR3: CASSLVVGSVNSPLHF. The CDR3 DNA follows: TGTGCCAGCAGCTTAGTTGTAGGGTCAGTTAATTCACCCCTCCACTTT. This chain links TRBV7-2 with TRBJ1-6; D not certain. Germline V gene lookup returns CDR1 SGHTA and CDR2 FQGNSA. Trimming left V 1 base short and J 6 bases short, with 13 bases between. The CDR3 is 16 residues long.

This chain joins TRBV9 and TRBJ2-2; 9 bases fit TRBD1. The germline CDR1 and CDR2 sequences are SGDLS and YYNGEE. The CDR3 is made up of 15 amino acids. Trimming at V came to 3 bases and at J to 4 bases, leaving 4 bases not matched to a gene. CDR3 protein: CASSARQGVTGELFF. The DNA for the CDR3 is TGTGCCAGCAGCGCAAGACAGGGGGTCACCGGGGAGCTGTTTTTT.

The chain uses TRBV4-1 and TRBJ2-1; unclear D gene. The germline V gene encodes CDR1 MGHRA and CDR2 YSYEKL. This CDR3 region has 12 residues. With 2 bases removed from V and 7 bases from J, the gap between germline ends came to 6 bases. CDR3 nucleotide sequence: TGCGCCAGCAGCCAATTCGATAATGAGCAGTTCTTC. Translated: CASSQFDNEQFF.

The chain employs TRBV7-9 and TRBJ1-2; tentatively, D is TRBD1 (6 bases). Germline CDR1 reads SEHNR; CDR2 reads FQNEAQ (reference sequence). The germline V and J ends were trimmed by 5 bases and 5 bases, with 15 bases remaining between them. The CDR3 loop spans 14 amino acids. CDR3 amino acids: CASSQDDRPYGYTF. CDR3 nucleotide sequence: TGTGCCAGCAGCCAGGACGACAGGCCATATGGCTACACCTTC.

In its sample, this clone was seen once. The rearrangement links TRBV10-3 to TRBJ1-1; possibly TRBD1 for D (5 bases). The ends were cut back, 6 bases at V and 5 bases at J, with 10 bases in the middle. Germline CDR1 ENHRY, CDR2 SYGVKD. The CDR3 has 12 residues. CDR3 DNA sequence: TGTGCCATCAGGACTGGGGGTACTGAAGCTTTCTTT. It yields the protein CAIRTGGTEAFF.

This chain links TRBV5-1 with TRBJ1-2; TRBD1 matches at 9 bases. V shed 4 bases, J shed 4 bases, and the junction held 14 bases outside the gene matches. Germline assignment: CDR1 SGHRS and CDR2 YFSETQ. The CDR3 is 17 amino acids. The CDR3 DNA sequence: TGCGCCAGCAGCCCTTCCACAGGGGGCGGTCCAAGCTATGGCTACACCTTC. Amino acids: CASSPSTGGGPSYGYTF.

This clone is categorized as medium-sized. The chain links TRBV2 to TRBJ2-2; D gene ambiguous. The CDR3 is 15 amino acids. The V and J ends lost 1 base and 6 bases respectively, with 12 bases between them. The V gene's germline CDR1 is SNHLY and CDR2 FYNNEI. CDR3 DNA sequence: TGTGCCAGCAGTGAAGGGAAGGTCCTCCCCGGGGAGCTGTTTTTT. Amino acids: CASSEGKVLPGELFF.

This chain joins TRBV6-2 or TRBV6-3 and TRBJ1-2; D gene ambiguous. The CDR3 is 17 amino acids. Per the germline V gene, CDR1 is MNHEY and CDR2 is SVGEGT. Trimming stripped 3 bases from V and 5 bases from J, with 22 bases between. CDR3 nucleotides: TGTGCCAGCAGTTATTCCCCCTACTATGAGTTGATATATGGCTACACCTTC. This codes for CASSYSPYYELIYGYTF.

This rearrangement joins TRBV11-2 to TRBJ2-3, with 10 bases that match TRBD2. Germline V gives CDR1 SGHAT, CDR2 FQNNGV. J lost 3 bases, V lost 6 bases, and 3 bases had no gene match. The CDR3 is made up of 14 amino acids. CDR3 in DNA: TGTGCCAGCAGTAGCGGGGGGATTACAGATACGCAGTATTTT. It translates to CASSSGGITDTQYF.

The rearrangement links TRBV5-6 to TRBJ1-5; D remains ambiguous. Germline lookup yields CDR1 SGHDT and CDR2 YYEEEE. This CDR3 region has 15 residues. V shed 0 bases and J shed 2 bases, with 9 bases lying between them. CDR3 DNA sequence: TGTGCCAGCAGCTTGGAGCGAGGGCGCAATCAGCCCCAGCATTTT. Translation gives CASSLERGRNQPQHF.

CDR3 sequence reads: CASSHRDRDEKLFF. The CDR3 nucleotides read TGTGCCAGCTCACACCGGGACAGGGACGAAAAACTGTTTTTT. The chain links TRBV18 to TRBJ1-4; TRBD1 aligns across 9 bases. The CDR3 covers 14 residues. The germline V gene has CDR1 KGHSH and CDR2 LQKENI. Trimming at V came to 4 bases and at J to 8 bases, leaving 5 bases not matched to a gene. Using reference TRBV18 and TRBJ1-4 for the parts outside the CDR3, the full variable domain is NAGVMQNPRHLVRRRGQEARLRCSPMKGHSHVYWYRQLPEEGLKFMVYLQKENIIDESGMPKERFSAEFPKEGPSILRIQQVVRGDSAAYFCASSHRDRDEKLFFGSGTQLSVL.

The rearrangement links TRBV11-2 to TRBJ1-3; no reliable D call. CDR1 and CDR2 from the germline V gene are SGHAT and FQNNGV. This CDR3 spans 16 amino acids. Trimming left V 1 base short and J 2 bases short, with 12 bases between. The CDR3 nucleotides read TGTGCCAGCAGCTTAGTCCCGGCGACCCCTGGAAACACCATATATTTT. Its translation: CASSLVPATPGNTIYF.

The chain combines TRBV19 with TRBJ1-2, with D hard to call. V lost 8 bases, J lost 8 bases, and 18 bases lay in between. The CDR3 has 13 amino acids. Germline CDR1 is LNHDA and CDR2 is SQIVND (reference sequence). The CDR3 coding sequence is TGTGCCAGTTGCAGGACTCAAGGTTACGGCTACACCTTC. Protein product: CASCRTQGYGYTF.

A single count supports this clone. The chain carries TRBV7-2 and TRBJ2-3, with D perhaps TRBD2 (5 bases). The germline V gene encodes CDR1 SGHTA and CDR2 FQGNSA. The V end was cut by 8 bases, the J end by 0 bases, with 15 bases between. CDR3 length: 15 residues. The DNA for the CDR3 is TGTGCCAGCCAACCCTCACGGACTAGCACAGATACGCAGTATTTT. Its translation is CASQPSRTSTDTQYF.

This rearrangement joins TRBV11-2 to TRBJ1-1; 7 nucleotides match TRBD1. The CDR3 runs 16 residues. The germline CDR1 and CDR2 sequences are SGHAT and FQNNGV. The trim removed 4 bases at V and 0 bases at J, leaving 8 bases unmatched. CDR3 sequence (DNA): TGTGCCAGCAGCTCACAGGGGAGTCACATGAACACTGAAGCTTTCTTT. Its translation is CASSSQGSHMNTEAFF.

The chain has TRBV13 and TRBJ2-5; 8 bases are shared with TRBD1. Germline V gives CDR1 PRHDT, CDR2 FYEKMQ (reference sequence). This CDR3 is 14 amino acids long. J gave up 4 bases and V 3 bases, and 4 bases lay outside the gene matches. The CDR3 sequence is CASSFQGAGETQYF. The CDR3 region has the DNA TGTGCCAGCAGCTTCCAGGGGGCGGGAGAGACCCAGTACTTC.

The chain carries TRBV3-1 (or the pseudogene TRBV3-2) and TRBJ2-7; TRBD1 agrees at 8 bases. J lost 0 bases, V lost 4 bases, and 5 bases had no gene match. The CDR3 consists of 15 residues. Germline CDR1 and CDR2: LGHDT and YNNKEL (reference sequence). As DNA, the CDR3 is TGTGCCAGCAGCCCCGGACAGGGTCTCTCCTACGAGCAGTACGTC. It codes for CASSPGQGLSYEQYV.

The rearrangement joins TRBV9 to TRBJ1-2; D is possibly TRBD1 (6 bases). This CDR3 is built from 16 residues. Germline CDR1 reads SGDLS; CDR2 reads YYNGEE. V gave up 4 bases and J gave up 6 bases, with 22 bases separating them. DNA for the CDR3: TGTGCCAGCAGCTTGGAGGCCGGGACAATAGAAGATGGCTACACCTTC. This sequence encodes CASSLEAGTIEDGYTF.

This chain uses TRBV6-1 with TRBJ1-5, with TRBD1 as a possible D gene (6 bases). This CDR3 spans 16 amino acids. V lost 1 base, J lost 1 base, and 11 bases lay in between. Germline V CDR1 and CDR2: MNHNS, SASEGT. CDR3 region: CASSEGTVRSNQPQHF. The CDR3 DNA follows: TGTGCCAGCAGTGAAGGGACAGTTCGGAGCAATCAGCCCCAGCATTTT.

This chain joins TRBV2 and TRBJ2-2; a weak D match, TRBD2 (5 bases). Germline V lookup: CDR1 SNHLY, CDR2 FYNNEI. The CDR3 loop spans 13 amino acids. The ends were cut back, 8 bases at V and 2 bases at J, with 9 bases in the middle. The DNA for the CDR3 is TGTGCCAGCGGAGCGGAAAACACCGGGGAGCTGTTTTTT. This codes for CASGAENTGELFF.

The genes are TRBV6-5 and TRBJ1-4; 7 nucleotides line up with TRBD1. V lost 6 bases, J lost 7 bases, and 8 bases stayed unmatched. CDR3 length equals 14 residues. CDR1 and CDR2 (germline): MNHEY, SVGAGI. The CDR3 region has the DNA TGTGCCAGCAGAACCCAGGGGGGGAGTGAAAAACTGTTTTTT. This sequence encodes CASRTQGGSEKLFF.

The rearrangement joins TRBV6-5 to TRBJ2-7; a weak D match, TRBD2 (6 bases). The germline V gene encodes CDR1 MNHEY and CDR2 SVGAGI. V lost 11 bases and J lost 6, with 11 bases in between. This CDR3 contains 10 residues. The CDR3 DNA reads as TGTGCCCGGTGGCGGGGCGAGCAGTACGTC. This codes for CARWRGEQYV.

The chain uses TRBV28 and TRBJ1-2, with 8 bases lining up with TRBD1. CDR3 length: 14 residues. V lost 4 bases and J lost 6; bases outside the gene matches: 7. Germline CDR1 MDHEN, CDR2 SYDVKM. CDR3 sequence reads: CASSSSGGADGYTF. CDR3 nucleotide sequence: TGTGCCAGCAGTTCTTCAGGGGGCGCGGATGGCTACACCTTC.

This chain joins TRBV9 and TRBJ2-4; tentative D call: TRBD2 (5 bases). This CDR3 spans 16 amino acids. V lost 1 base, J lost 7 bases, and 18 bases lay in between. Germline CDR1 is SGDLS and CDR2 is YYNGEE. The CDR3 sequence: CASSVPQSARRNIQYF. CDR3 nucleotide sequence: TGTGCCAGCAGCGTACCTCAGTCGGCCCGGAGGAACATTCAGTACTTC.

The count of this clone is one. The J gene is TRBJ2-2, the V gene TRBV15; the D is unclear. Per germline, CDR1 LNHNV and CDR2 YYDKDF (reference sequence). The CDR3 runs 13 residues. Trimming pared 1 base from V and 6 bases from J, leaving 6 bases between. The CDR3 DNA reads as TGTGCCACCAGCAGAGCCCCCCCCGGGGAGCTGTTTTTT. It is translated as CATSRAPPGELFF.

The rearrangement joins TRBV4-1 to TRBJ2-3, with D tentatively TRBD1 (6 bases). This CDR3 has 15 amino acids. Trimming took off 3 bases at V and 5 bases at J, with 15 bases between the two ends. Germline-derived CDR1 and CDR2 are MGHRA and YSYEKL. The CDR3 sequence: CASSQDSLVRDTQYF. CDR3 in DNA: TGCGCCAGCAGCCAGGACAGCCTAGTTAGAGATACGCAGTATTTT.

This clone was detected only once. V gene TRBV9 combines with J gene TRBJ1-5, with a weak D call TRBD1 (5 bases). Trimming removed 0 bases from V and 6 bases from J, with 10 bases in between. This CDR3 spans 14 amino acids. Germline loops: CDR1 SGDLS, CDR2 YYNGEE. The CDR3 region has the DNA TGTGCCAGCAGCGTAGGGGGGGTCGGTCAGCCCCAGCATTTT. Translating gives CASSVGGVGQPQHF.

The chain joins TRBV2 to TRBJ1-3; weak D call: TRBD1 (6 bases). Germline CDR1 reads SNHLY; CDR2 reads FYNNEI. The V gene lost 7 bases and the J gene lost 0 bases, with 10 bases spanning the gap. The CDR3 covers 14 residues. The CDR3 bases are TGTGCCAGCACTGACAGGAGCTCTGGAAACACCATATATTTT. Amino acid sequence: CASTDRSSGNTIYF. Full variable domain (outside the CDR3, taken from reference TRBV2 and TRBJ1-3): EPEVTQTPSHQVTQMGQEVILRCVPISNHLYFYWYRQILGQKVEFLVSFYNNEISEKSEIFDDQFSVERPDGSNFTLKIRSTKLEDSAMYFCASTDRSSGNTIYFGEGSWLTVV.

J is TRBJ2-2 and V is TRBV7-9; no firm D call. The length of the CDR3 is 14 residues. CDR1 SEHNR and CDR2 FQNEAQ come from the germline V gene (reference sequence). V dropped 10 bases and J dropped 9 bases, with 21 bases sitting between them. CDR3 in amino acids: CANNRNLHRRELFF. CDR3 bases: TGTGCCAACAATCGGAATCTTCATCGCCGGGAGCTGTTTTTT. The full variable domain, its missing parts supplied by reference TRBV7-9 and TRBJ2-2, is DTGVSQNPRHKITKRGQNVTFRCDPISEHNRLYWYRQTLGQGPEFLTYFQNEAQLEKSRLLSDRFSAERPKGSFSTLEIQRTEQGDSAMYLCANNRNLHRRELFFGEGSRLTVL.

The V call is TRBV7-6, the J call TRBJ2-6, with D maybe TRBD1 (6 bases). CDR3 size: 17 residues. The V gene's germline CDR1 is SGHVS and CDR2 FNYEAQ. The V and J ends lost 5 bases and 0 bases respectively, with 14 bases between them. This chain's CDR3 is CASSQWTVPSGANVLTF. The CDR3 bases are TGTGCCAGCAGCCAATGGACAGTACCCTCTGGGGCCAACGTCCTGACTTTC.

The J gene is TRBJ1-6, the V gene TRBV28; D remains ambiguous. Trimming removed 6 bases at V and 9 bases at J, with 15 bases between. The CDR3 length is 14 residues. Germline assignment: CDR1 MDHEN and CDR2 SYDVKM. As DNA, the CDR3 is TGTGCCAGCAGGGAGGTACGCCTTGTTTCACCCCTCCACTTT. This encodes CASREVRLVSPLHF.